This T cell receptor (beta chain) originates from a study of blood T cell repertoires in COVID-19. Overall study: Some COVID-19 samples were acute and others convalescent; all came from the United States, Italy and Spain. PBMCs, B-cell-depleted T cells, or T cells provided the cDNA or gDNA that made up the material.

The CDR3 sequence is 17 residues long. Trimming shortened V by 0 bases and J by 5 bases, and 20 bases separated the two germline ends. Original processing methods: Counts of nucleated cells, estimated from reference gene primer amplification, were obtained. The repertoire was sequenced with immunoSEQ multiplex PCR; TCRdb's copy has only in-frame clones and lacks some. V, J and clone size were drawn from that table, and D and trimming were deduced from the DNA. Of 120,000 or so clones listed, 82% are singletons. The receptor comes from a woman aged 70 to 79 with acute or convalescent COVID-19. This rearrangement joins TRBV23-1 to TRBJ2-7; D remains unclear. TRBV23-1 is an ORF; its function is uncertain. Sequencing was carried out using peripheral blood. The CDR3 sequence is CASSQSVSPPHFHEQYF. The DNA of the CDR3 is TGCGCCAGCAGTCAATCGGTATCGCCACCGCACTTCCACGAGCAGTACTTC.